This T cell receptor beta chain was found in a study of monozygotic twins with inflammatory bowel disease. Study findings and constraints: Fewer clonotypes were shared with others by IBD patients than by healthy twins, especially with disease activity.

Eight separate reactions for every sample produced the cDNA. A template switching step added UMIs, each with a 6-nucleotide sample barcode. For both chains, the TCRalpha and TCRbeta cDNA went through two nested PCRs of approximately 16 and 9 cycles. For each CDR3 protein, TCRdb gives one entry from its re-call of the 5' RACE reads, without DNA. This sample's clone table lists fewer than 400,000 distinct CDR3 sequences. Of note for this clonotype: Antigen specificity is unknown.

This CDR3 is 14 amino acids long. This sequence originates from a human donor with ulcerative colitis or Crohn's disease, or a healthy co-twin of an affected twin (not recorded which). This rearrangement joins TRBV12-3 or TRBV12-4 to TRBJ1-1; the D call of TRBD1 rests on TCRdb alone, since no DNA is present to check it. The sample consisted of blood. The CDR3 here is CASTRTPTNTEAFF.